One and the same sample provided the 21 T cell receptor beta chains below, sequenced in a study of T cells in tuberculosis. Only in-frame clones appear in the TCRdb table, and some are missing; sequencing was by immunoSEQ multiplex PCR. The table includes tens of thousands of clones, 80% to 90% detected once. Sequenced sample: PBMCs. These receptors originate from a donor aged 10 to 29 with latent tuberculosis or without tuberculosis infection.

The chain combines TRBV29-1 with TRBJ2-3, with 7 bases aligning to TRBD1. After removal of 8 bases from V and 0 bases from J, the junction contained 8 bases not matched to a gene. The CDR3 has 14 residues. Germline CDR1 is SQVTM and CDR2 is ANQGSEA. The CDR3 loop is CSLRQGTSTDTQYF. Here the CDR3 DNA reads TGCAGCCTTAGACAGGGCACTAGCACAGATACGCAGTATTTT.

The chain links TRBV19 to TRBJ1-4, with no clear D. This CDR3 region has 14 residues. Germline CDR1 reads LNHDA; CDR2 reads SQIVND (reference sequence). V lost 4 bases and J 12 bases, leaving 18 bases between the germline ends. The CDR3 region is CASSRKHSDSQLFF. In DNA form, the CDR3 reads TGTGCCAGTAGTAGAAAACACTCTGACTCTCAACTGTTTTTT.

V and J are TRBV27 and TRBJ2-6; D is unresolved. This CDR3 has 19 amino acids. Germline V gene data show CDR1 as MNHEY and CDR2 as SMNVEV (reference sequence). V gave up 0 bases and J gave up 0 bases, with 15 bases separating them. CDR3 protein: CASSLSPFPSLSGANVLTF. In DNA form, the CDR3 reads TGTGCCAGCAGTTTATCCCCGTTCCCCTCTCTCTCTGGGGCCAACGTCCTGACTTTC.

The rearrangement uses TRBV29-1 and TRBJ1-1, with unresolved D. CDR3 length: 14 residues. CDR1 and CDR2 from the germline V gene are SQVTM and ANQGSEA. V was clipped by 6 bases and J by 1 base, with 15 bases between them. CDR3 DNA: TGCAGCGTCAACCGATATCCAGGGAACACTGAAGCTTTCTTT. This codes for CSVNRYPGNTEAFF.

V is TRBV30 and J is TRBJ2-7, with D maybe TRBD1 (6 bases). The CDR3 spans 16 residues. Deletions cut 0 bases from V and 1 base from J, with 16 bases between. From germline, CDR1 is GTSNPN and CDR2 SVGIG (reference sequence). CDR3 sequence: CAWSVWGQGLSYEQYF. CDR3 DNA: TGTGCCTGGAGTGTATGGGGGCAGGGGCTGTCCTACGAGCAGTACTTC.

The chain recombines TRBV11-3 with TRBJ2-2, with TRBD2 identical over 8 bases. Germline-derived CDR1 and CDR2 are SGHNT and YENEEA. CDR3 length: 13 amino acids. The ends lost 5 bases at V and 7 bases at J; junction bases unmatched: 3. CDR3 loop: CASSRGGRGELFF. CDR3 nucleotide sequence: TGTGCCAGCAGCCGCGGGGGGCGCGGGGAGCTGTTTTTT.

This chain uses TRBV29-1 with TRBJ1-1; maybe TRBD1 (5 bases). V was pared by 4 bases and J by 5 bases, with 14 bases between. Germline loops: CDR1 SQVTM, CDR2 ANQGSEA. This CDR3 is built from 13 residues. This CDR3 is CSVVRAGGTEAFF. The CDR3 DNA is TGCAGCGTTGTACGTGCGGGGGGGACTGAAGCTTTCTTT.

This clone has only a few counts. V is TRBV27 and J is TRBJ1-2; 8 bases are a match to TRBD1. The CDR3 totals 15 residues. Germline V lookup: CDR1 MNHEY, CDR2 SMNVEV (reference sequence). Germline trimming cut 6 bases from V and 2 bases from J; bases unmatched to any gene: 8. Here the CDR3 DNA reads TGTGCCAGCAGCCCTCTCTACAGGGGGAACTATGGCTACACCTTC. Residues: CASSPLYRGNYGYTF.

This chain connects TRBV7-8 to TRBJ1-2; 9 bases map to TRBD1. The CDR3 consists of 17 residues. Unmatched junction bases numbered 12, after V lost 1 base and J lost 6 bases. Per the germline V gene, CDR1 is SGHVS and CDR2 is FQNEAQ. Here the CDR3 DNA reads TGTGCCAGCAGCTTAGTCCGGTTGGGGACAGGGCGGGATGGCTACACCTTC. Amino acid sequence: CASSLVRLGTGRDGYTF.

V is TRBV5-4 and J is TRBJ2-5; D remains ambiguous. The CDR3 is made up of 13 amino acids. The germline gives CDR1 SGHNT, CDR2 YYREEE (reference sequence). Trimming took off 4 bases at V and 1 base at J, with 8 bases between the two ends. The CDR3, as DNA: TGTGCCAGCAGCCCTCCCCCCCAAGAGACCCAGTACTTC. As protein: CASSPPPQETQYF.

This chain uses TRBV5-1 with TRBJ1-1, with D uncertain. Germline assignment: CDR1 SGHRS and CDR2 YFSETQ. Trimming took off 4 bases at V and 0 bases at J, with 19 bases between the two ends. The CDR3 length is 17 residues. The CDR3 DNA reads as TGCGCCAGCAGCCCTGCGCAGGCGGGTATCATGAACACTGAAGCTTTCTTT. It is translated as CASSPAQAGIMNTEAFF. Combining the CDR3 with reference TRBV5-1 and TRBJ1-1 gives the whole variable domain KAGVTQTPRYLIKTRGQQVTLSCSPISGHRSVSWYQQTPGQGLQFLFEYFSETQRNKGNFPGRFSGRQFSNSRSEMNVSTLELGDSALYLCASSPAQAGIMNTEAFFGQGTRLTVV.

V gene TRBV30 combines with J gene TRBJ2-4; 8 nucleotides align to TRBD2. Germline trimming cut 5 bases from V and 0 bases from J; bases unmatched to any gene: 3. The CDR3 covers 14 residues. Germline V gene sequence: CDR1 GTSNPN, CDR2 SVGIG (reference sequence). This CDR3 reads CAWRGGLAKNIQYF. CDR3 coding DNA: TGTGCCTGGCGCGGGGGGTTAGCCAAAAACATTCAGTACTTC. The complete variable domain, with remaining parts taken from reference TRBV30 and TRBJ2-4, reads SQTIHQWPATLVQPVGSPLSLECTVEGTSNPNLYWYRQAAGRGLQLLFYSVGIGQISSEVPQNLSASRPQDRQFILSSKKLLLSDSGFYLCAWRGGLAKNIQYFGAGTRLSVL.

The J gene is TRBJ2-2, the V gene TRBV9; maybe TRBD1 (6 bases). The CDR3 sequence is 14 residues long. Germline assignment: CDR1 SGDLS and CDR2 YYNGEE. Trimming cost V 3 bases and J 2 bases, with 8 bases left between them. CDR3 region: CASSGQANTGELFF. The CDR3 DNA reads TGTGCCAGCAGCGGACAGGCCAACACCGGGGAGCTGTTTTTT.

The chain combines TRBV27 with TRBJ2-7; 9 bases are shared with TRBD1. The CDR3 contains 15 residues. The V gene end was trimmed by 1 base and the J gene end by 5 bases; junction bases not matched to a gene: 6. Per germline, CDR1 MNHEY and CDR2 SMNVEV (reference sequence). CDR3 amino acids: CASSLLDRGKNEQYF. CDR3 DNA sequence: TGTGCCAGCAGTTTATTGGACAGGGGAAAGAACGAGCAGTACTTC.

This chain connects TRBV9 to TRBJ1-2, with 8 bases that match TRBD1. CDR1 SGDLS and CDR2 YYNGEE come from the germline V gene. There are 12 residues in the CDR3. The V gene end was trimmed by 7 bases and the J gene end by 4 bases; junction bases not matched to a gene: 3. CDR3 residues: CASGQGAYGYTF. In DNA, the CDR3 is TGTGCCAGCGGACAGGGAGCCTATGGCTACACCTTC.

The chain uses TRBV2 and TRBJ2-5; perhaps TRBD2 as D (6 bases). The germline V gene encodes CDR1 SNHLY and CDR2 FYNNEI. Trimming removed 6 bases from V and 4 bases from J, with 12 bases in between. This CDR3 region has 13 residues. CDR3 in DNA: TGTGCCAGCAGCCCCTCCGGGGGAGAGACCCAGTACTTC. Translating it yields CASSPSGGETQYF.

The rearrangement joins TRBV7-2 to TRBJ2-5; tentatively, D is TRBD1 (5 bases). V gave up 4 bases and J gave up 4 bases, with 16 bases separating them. Per germline, CDR1 SGHTA and CDR2 FQGNSA. CDR3 length: 15 residues. The CDR3 DNA reads TGTGCCAGCAGCTCCCAGGGCCCGGCTGGAGAGACCCAGTACTTC. Translation gives CASSSQGPAGETQYF.

V usage is TRBV2 and J usage is TRBJ1-2, with D possibly matching TRBD1 (5 bases). Trimming cost V 6 bases and J 4 bases, with 18 bases left between them. Germline V gives CDR1 SNHLY, CDR2 FYNNEI. The CDR3 is 15 amino acids. The CDR3 DNA reads as TGTGCCAGCAGAGGCCGACAGACCCTGATCTATGGCTACACCTTC. Its translation is CASRGRQTLIYGYTF.

CDR3 nucleotide sequence: TGTGCCAGCAGCAGAGCCGGGACAGGGGTCGTTTACGAGCAGTACTTC. It translates to CASSRAGTGVVYEQYF. This chain joins TRBV5-8 and TRBJ2-7; 10 bases are shared with TRBD1. The junction had 11 bases not matched to a gene; V was cut back by 4 bases and J by 4 bases. The CDR3 spans 16 residues. Germline values: CDR1 SGHTS, CDR2 YDEGEE.

CDR3 sequence reads: CASSRLQITDTQYF. The CDR3 nucleotides are TGTGCCAGCAGTCGACTGCAAATCACAGATACGCAGTATTTT. J is TRBJ2-3 and V is TRBV28; no reliable D call. The V gene lost 5 bases and the J gene lost 2 bases, with 11 bases spanning the gap. The CDR3 runs 14 residues. The germline gives CDR1 MDHEN, CDR2 SYDVKM.

The chain employs TRBV5-4 and TRBJ1-1, with 7 bases matching TRBD1. This CDR3 is 16 amino acids long. The germline gives CDR1 SGHNT, CDR2 YYREEE (reference sequence). Losses at the gene ends were 4 bases for V and 3 bases for J; bases not matched to a gene: 12. The CDR3 nucleotides read TGTGCCAGCAGCCTGGGGAGAGGGACAGAATACACTGAAGCTTTCTTT. Encoded protein: CASSLGRGTEYTEAFF.